At least ten counts were recorded for the clone carrying this T cell receptor (beta chain). What it recognizes is unknown. The sample is drawn from a study of T-cell reconstitution after alpha-beta-depleted transplantation in children. Findings of the study overall: Hyperexpanded clones declined; after one year, newly produced T cells mostly supplied diversity. Reportedly, alpha-beta T cells present about two months post-transplant originated from several hundred expanded clones of graft origin.

CDR3 size: 17 residues. V lost 4 bases, J lost 2 bases, and 10 bases stayed unmatched. From germline, CDR1 is SGHTA and CDR2 FQGNSA. Preparation of the TCRbeta library used unique molecular identifiers. TCRdb reanalysed the PCR reads using MiXCR and keeps one entry per CDR3 protein. The sample yields approximately 290,000 distinct CDR3 sequences, roughly 11% seen once. The sequencing used peripheral blood, collected 180 days after TCRalphabeta/CD19-depleted stem cell transplant. J is TRBJ2-1 and V is TRBV7-2, with 8 bases aligning to TRBD1. The clonotype was recovered from a male patient aged 2 to 10 who had a stem cell transplant for chronic granulomatous disease, so the T cells may come from the graft donor. The DNA for the CDR3 is TGTGCCAGCAGCTCCCATCGGACAGGGCCCCCCTACAATGAGCAGTTCTTC. Protein product: CASSSHRTGPPYNEQFF.